The rows below give T cell receptor beta chains drawn from one sample of a study of T cells in Graves' hyperthyroidism and ophthalmopathy. TCRdb redid the calling of the multiplex PCR reads with MiXCR, one entry per CDR3 protein. The data hold hundreds of thousands of distinct CDR3 sequences, with around 16% observed a single time. The sequencing input was blood. The receptors here all came from a woman between 18 and 29 years old with Graves' hyperthyroidism. CDR3s include the opening cysteine and the closing phenylalanine or tryptophan. Fields, in order: CDR3 DNA, CDR3 protein, V gene, J gene, clone size, D gene. The D gene is left open where the match is weak. Size values are once, few and many counts, or a class for expanded clones, and some rows have none.

CDR3nt: TGCGCCAGCAGCTTGCTAGCGGGAGCCAACGAGCAGTACTTC; CDR3aa: CASSLLAGANEQYF; v_gene: TRBV5-1; j_gene: TRBJ2-7; abundance: many; d_gene: TRBD2
CDR3nt: TGCAGTCCCACTGACAGGGTTATTTTAACAGATACGCAGTATTTT; CDR3aa: CSPTDRVILTDTQYF; v_gene: TRBV20-1; j_gene: TRBJ2-3; abundance: many; d_gene: TRBD1
CDR3nt: TGCAGTGCTAGAGAAGGGGGTAGGGACATTCAGTACTTC; CDR3aa: CSAREGGRDIQYF; v_gene: TRBV20-1; j_gene: TRBJ2-4; abundance: .; d_gene: .
CDR3nt: TGCGCCAGCAGAAACCAAATTTTCGGCCTTGAACGCACAGATACGCGGTATTTT; CDR3aa: CASRNQIFGLERTDTRYF; v_gene: TRBV4-1; j_gene: TRBJ2-3; abundance: .; d_gene: .
CDR3nt: TGTGCCAGCAGCCTCGGGAGGGTCGAGCAGTACTTC; CDR3aa: CASSLGRVEQYF; v_gene: TRBV11-2; j_gene: TRBJ2-7; abundance: many; d_gene: TRBD2
CDR3nt: TGCGCCAGCAGCTTGGGACCCCCGAGGGCGAACTCCTACGAGCAGTACTTC; CDR3aa: CASSLGPPRANSYEQYF; v_gene: TRBV5-1; j_gene: TRBJ2-7; abundance: many; d_gene: .
CDR3nt: TGTGCCAGCAGATTAGACACCGGGGGACAGGGGCCGGGCTACACCTTC; CDR3aa: CASRLDTGGQGPGYTF; v_gene: TRBV11-2; j_gene: TRBJ1-2; abundance: many; d_gene: TRBD1
CDR3nt: TGTGCCAGCCGCAGCCTGAGGGCAGGGGCCAACGTCCTGACTTTC; CDR3aa: CASRSLRAGANVLTF; v_gene: TRBV11-2; j_gene: TRBJ2-6; abundance: .; d_gene: .
CDR3nt: TGTGCCAGCAGTGAAGAGATCAAAACCTATGGCTACACCTTC; CDR3aa: CASSEEIKTYGYTF; v_gene: TRBV6-1; j_gene: TRBJ1-2; abundance: .; d_gene: .
CDR3nt: TGTGCCAGCAGCTTTCTGACTAGCGGGGGGGCCAATGAGCAGTTCTTC; CDR3aa: CASSFLTSGGANEQFF; v_gene: TRBV7-2; j_gene: TRBJ2-1; abundance: many; d_gene: TRBD2
CDR3nt: TGTGCCACTAGTGATTTGGTGGGGGGCATAGATACGCAGTATTTT; CDR3aa: CATSDLVGGIDTQYF; v_gene: TRBV24-1; j_gene: TRBJ2-3; abundance: .; d_gene: .
CDR3nt: TGTGCCAGCAGTTACTCGTTTCTAGCGGGGGACTACAATGAGCAGTTCTTC; CDR3aa: CASSYSFLAGDYNEQFF; v_gene: TRBV6-5; j_gene: TRBJ2-1; abundance: .; d_gene: TRBD2
CDR3nt: TGTGCCAGCAGCACCGGGGGGGCAGATACGCAGTATTTT; CDR3aa: CASSTGGADTQYF; v_gene: TRBV6-1; j_gene: TRBJ2-3; abundance: many; d_gene: TRBD2
CDR3nt: TGTGCCAGCAGCTTATCGACAGGGAATGGCTACACCTTC; CDR3aa: CASSLSTGNGYTF; v_gene: TRBV7-3; j_gene: TRBJ1-2; abundance: .; d_gene: TRBD1
CDR3nt: TGTGCCAGCAAAGAGGGCGACTATGGCTACACCTTC; CDR3aa: CASKEGDYGYTF; v_gene: TRBV6-1; j_gene: TRBJ1-2; abundance: many; d_gene: .
CDR3nt: TGTGCCAGCAGCTTAAGGACAGGCGACACAGATACGCAGTATTTT; CDR3aa: CASSLRTGDTDTQYF; v_gene: TRBV7-9; j_gene: TRBJ2-3; abundance: many; d_gene: TRBD1
CDR3nt: TGTGCCAGCAGGGGACAGGCGGGGAACACTGAAGCTTTCTTT; CDR3aa: CASRGQAGNTEAFF; v_gene: TRBV6-1; j_gene: TRBJ1-1; abundance: .; d_gene: TRBD1
CDR3nt: TGTGCCAGCAAACCGGGAGGACGGAACTATGGCTACACCTTC; CDR3aa: CASKPGGRNYGYTF; v_gene: TRBV6-1; j_gene: TRBJ1-2; abundance: .; d_gene: .
CDR3nt: TGTGCCAGCAGCCTATGGCAGGACGCGAACACCGGGGAGCTGTTTTTT; CDR3aa: CASSLWQDANTGELFF; v_gene: TRBV3-1; j_gene: TRBJ2-2; abundance: few; d_gene: .
CDR3nt: TGTGCCAGCGCCCGACCGGAGGATAGTATGCAGTTCTTC; CDR3aa: CASARPEDSMQFF; v_gene: TRBV7-3; j_gene: TRBJ2-1; abundance: .; d_gene: .
CDR3nt: TGTGCCAGCAGCCAAGGGCGGGCGAGCTCCTACGAGCAGTACTTC; CDR3aa: CASSQGRASSYEQYF; v_gene: TRBV3-1; j_gene: TRBJ2-7; abundance: many; d_gene: .
CDR3nt: TGTGCCAGCAGCTTAGTCACTATCTATGGCTACACCTTC; CDR3aa: CASSLVTIYGYTF; v_gene: TRBV11-2; j_gene: TRBJ1-2; abundance: .; d_gene: .
CDR3nt: TGCGCCAGCAGCAAGAGCGGGAGTACGATGGGCACAGATACGCAGTATTTT; CDR3aa: CASSKSGSTMGTDTQYF; v_gene: TRBV5-1; j_gene: TRBJ2-3; abundance: many; d_gene: TRBD2
CDR3nt: TGTGCCAGTAGTATGGGGAACAATGAGCAGTTCTTC; CDR3aa: CASSMGNNEQFF; v_gene: TRBV19; j_gene: TRBJ2-1; abundance: .; d_gene: .
CDR3nt: TGTGCCAGCAGTTTCCCCTCCGGAGATACGCAGTATTTT; CDR3aa: CASSFPSGDTQYF; v_gene: TRBV27; j_gene: TRBJ2-3; abundance: many; d_gene: .
CDR3nt: TGTGCCAGCAGTTACCAGACCTCCGGGACTGAAGCTTTCTTT; CDR3aa: CASSYQTSGTEAFF; v_gene: TRBV6-6; j_gene: TRBJ1-1; abundance: many; d_gene: .
CDR3nt: TGTGCCAGCAGCCCTCTTCGAAGGGACGGAGCACCCCTCCACTTT; CDR3aa: CASSPLRRDGAPLHF; v_gene: TRBV5-6; j_gene: TRBJ1-6; abundance: few; d_gene: .
CDR3nt: TGTGCCATCAGCTCGGACCCGACCTATGGCTACACCTTC; CDR3aa: CAISSDPTYGYTF; v_gene: TRBV10-3; j_gene: TRBJ1-2; abundance: .; d_gene: .
CDR3nt: TGTGCCAGCAGCTTAGCGTTGGACAGATACACTGAAGCTTTCTTT; CDR3aa: CASSLALDRYTEAFF; v_gene: TRBV7-9; j_gene: TRBJ1-1; abundance: .; d_gene: .